This TCR beta chain comes out of a study of T cells in Graves' hyperthyroidism and ophthalmopathy. Findings and caveats of the study: Model output signaled ophthalmopathy a median about seven months ahead of onset.

RNA transcripts were the template for amplifying TCR beta CDR3 regions. TCR CDR3 regions were first amplified by RT-PCR with HTBI primers. TCRdb re-derived calls from the multiplex PCR reads in MiXCR, one entry per CDR3 protein. The table shows about 480,000 distinct CDR3 sequences, with roughly 14% occurring only once. The germline V gene has CDR1 WNHNN and CDR2 SYGVQD (reference sequence). The ends lost 0 bases at V and 2 bases at J; junction bases unmatched: 2. The CDR3 extends over 15 amino acids. Subjects aged 18 to 65 presented with newly diagnosed hyperthyroidism of less than 2 months' duration. Regarding this clonotype: Its cognate antigen is unknown.

What was sequenced was blood. V and J are TRBV10-1 and TRBJ2-5; the match to TRBD2 covers 8 bases. The sequence came from a woman aged 18-29 years with Graves' hyperthyroidism. DNA for the CDR3: TGCGCCAGCAGTGAGTCCGGGGGGGTGCAAGAGACCCAGTACTTC. As protein: CASSESGGVQETQYF.